Following are 18 T cell receptor beta chains from one sample sequenced in a study of cytomegalovirus exposure and HLA in healthy donors. With 60 Vbeta and 13 Jbeta primers, the PCR was carried out. Profiling relied on immunoSEQ multiplex PCR, and the TCRdb table lists in-frame clones only, not all of them. This sample has about 200,000 clones, with around 82% found just once. Material for sequencing was PBMCs. Source of these receptors: a man aged 40-49 years in good health and CMV-seropositive.

J is TRBJ1-5 and V is TRBV6-1; 12 positions match TRBD1. V lost 4 bases, J lost 11 bases, and 6 bases stayed unmatched. The germline V gene has CDR1 MNHNS and CDR2 SASEGT. The CDR3 extends over 14 amino acids. CDR3 sequence (DNA): TGTGCCAGCAGTGTTGGGACAGGGGGCCAGTCCCAGCATTTT. Translated: CASSVGTGGQSQHF.

The V call is TRBV28, the J call TRBJ1-5; 8 positions match TRBD1. CDR3 length equals 15 residues. V was pared by 6 bases and J by 6 bases, with 10 bases of the junction left unmatched. Germline CDR1 reads MDHEN; CDR2 reads SYDVKM. CDR3 DNA sequence: TGTGCCAGCAGGCAGACAGGGGAGGGGAGTCAGCCCCAGCATTTT. It is translated as CASRQTGEGSQPQHF.

This clone was seen only a few times. This chain uses TRBV5-1 with TRBJ1-1; no clear D. The CDR3 loop spans 14 amino acids. Germline CDR1 is SGHRS and CDR2 is YFSETQ. Trimming shortened V by 6 bases and J by 1 base, and 13 bases separated the two germline ends. The CDR3 nucleotides are TGCGCCAGCACTTCCAACCCACAGAACACTGAAGCTTTCTTT. Translating gives CASTSNPQNTEAFF.

This clone was recorded a few times. The genes are TRBV29-1 and TRBJ2-3; TRBD1 matches at 10 bases. The CDR3 totals 14 residues. Trimming took 6 bases from V and 4 from J; bases not matched to a gene: 7. CDR1 SQVTM and CDR2 ANQGSEA come from the germline V gene. This CDR3 reads CSVATGGRSDTQYF. Here the CDR3 DNA reads TGCAGCGTAGCGACAGGGGGCCGGTCAGATACGCAGTATTTT.

The chain recombines TRBV28 with TRBJ2-2; tentatively, D is TRBD1 (5 bases). The CDR3 loop spans 15 amino acids. From germline, CDR1 is MDHEN and CDR2 SYDVKM. Trimming removed 5 bases from V and 5 bases from J, with 15 bases in between. This CDR3 reads CASSRARVTTGELFF. The CDR3 bases are TGTGCCAGCAGTCGGGCCAGGGTAACGACCGGGGAGCTGTTTTTT.

This clone was seen only once. The chain couples TRBV11-1 to TRBJ2-5, with a possible D match to TRBD1 (5 bases). The CDR3 extends over 13 amino acids. Germline CDR1 SGHAT, CDR2 FQDESV (reference sequence). V was cut by 5 bases and J by 2 bases, with 9 bases left in between. As DNA, the CDR3 is TGTGCCAGCAGCCGACAGTGGCAAGAGACCCAGTACTTC. Protein product: CASSRQWQETQYF.

V is TRBV27 and J is TRBJ2-1, with D tentatively TRBD1 (5 bases). From germline, CDR1 is MNHEY and CDR2 SMNVEV (reference sequence). The CDR3 sequence is 16 residues long. Trimming shortened V by 3 bases and J by 0 bases, and 12 bases separated the two germline ends. DNA for the CDR3: TGTGCCAGCAGTTTTACTGGGGCAGGCTCCTACAATGAGCAGTTCTTC. Translated: CASSFTGAGSYNEQFF.

The V call is TRBV7-9, the J call TRBJ1-2; D gene unclear. Trimming left V 5 bases short and J 3 bases short, with 10 bases between. Germline V gene lookup returns CDR1 SEHNR and CDR2 FQNEAQ (reference sequence). This CDR3 has 13 residues. CDR3 loop: CASSQGVYYGYTF. The CDR3 nucleotides read TGTGCCAGCAGCCAAGGAGTTTACTATGGCTACACCTTC. Based on the CDR3 plus reference TRBV7-9 and TRBJ1-2, the full variable domain is DTGVSQNPRHKITKRGQNVTFRCDPISEHNRLYWYRQTLGQGPEFLTYFQNEAQLEKSRLLSDRFSAERPKGSFSTLEIQRTEQGDSAMYLCASSQGVYYGYTFGSGTRLTVV.

The CDR3 loop reads CASSVLRRGARLQFF. The CDR3 DNA reads TGTGCCAGCAGCGTCCTCCGGCGGGGGGCGAGATTACAGTTCTTC. This rearrangement joins TRBV5-8 to TRBJ2-1; 8 bases agree with TRBD2. The CDR3 sequence is 15 residues long. Germline CDR1 is SGHTS and CDR2 is YDEGEE. The V and J ends lost 4 bases and 13 bases, in that order; junction bases with no gene match: 16.

J is TRBJ1-1 and V is TRBV29-1, with 11 positions matching TRBD1. CDR1 is SQVTM and CDR2 is ANQGSEA in the germline V gene. J was trimmed by 4 bases and V by 7 bases; bases with no gene match: 8. This CDR3 has 14 amino acids. The DNA of the CDR3 is TGCAGCGCTGGGACAGGGGGTTCGGGCACTGAAGCTTTCTTT. The encoded protein is CSAGTGGSGTEAFF.

This rearrangement joins TRBV6-5 to TRBJ1-2; TRBD1 is a possible D gene (5 bases). The germline V gene encodes CDR1 MNHEY and CDR2 SVGAGI. V lost 0 bases, J lost 7 bases, and 18 bases lay in between. The CDR3 extends over 16 amino acids. The CDR3 sequence: CASSYSTARPGGGYTF. Written as DNA, the CDR3 is TGTGCCAGCAGTTACTCGACCGCCAGGCCGGGGGGTGGCTACACCTTC.

The chain links TRBV5-4 to TRBJ2-5; tentative D call: TRBD1 (6 bases). V lost 3 bases and J lost 9, with 18 bases in between. The CDR3 spans 14 residues. Germline V gives CDR1 SGHNT, CDR2 YYREEE (reference sequence). In DNA form, the CDR3 reads TGTGCCAGCAGCTCGAGACAGGACCAACGGGCCCAGTACTTC. It translates to CASSSRQDQRAQYF. Full variable domain (outside the CDR3, taken from reference TRBV5-4 and TRBJ2-5): ETGVTQSPTHLIKTRGQQVTLRCSSQSGHNTVSWYQQALGQGPQFIFQYYREEENGRGNFPPRFSGLQFPNYSSELNVNALELDDSALYLCASSSRQDQRAQYFGPGTRLLVL.

V usage is TRBV13 and J usage is TRBJ2-1, with 7 bases aligning to TRBD2. The CDR3 has 15 residues. Germline CDR1 PRHDT, CDR2 FYEKMQ (reference sequence). Trimming took 4 bases from V and 3 from J; bases not matched to a gene: 6. In DNA, the CDR3 is TGTGCCAGCAGCTACCCCCCGGGGGGCTACAATGAGCAGTTCTTC. It translates to CASSYPPGGYNEQFF.

This rearrangement joins TRBV2 to TRBJ2-2; TRBD2 might be the D (5 bases). V was pared by 4 bases and J by 5 bases, with 11 bases between. Germline V lookup: CDR1 SNHLY, CDR2 FYNNEI. The CDR3 runs to 14 residues. CDR3 DNA: TGTGCCAGCAGTGGGACTCATGCTACCGGGGAGCTGTTTTTT. Encoded protein: CASSGTHATGELFF.

As regards this clone: An end of the junction differs from the germline gene, which may be a read error. J is TRBJ2-7 and V is TRBV7-7; D may be TRBD2 (6 bases). The CDR3 extends over 14 amino acids. The germline gives CDR1 SSHAT, CDR2 FNYEAQ (reference sequence). The DNA for the CDR3 is TGTGCTAGCAGCGTCGGCGCGGGACCCTACGAGCAGTACTTC. It encodes CASSVGAGPYEQYF.

This clone was seen only once. This chain joins TRBV4-1 and TRBJ1-5; D is uncertain. V lost 4 bases and J 3 bases, leaving 10 bases between the germline ends. Per germline, CDR1 MGHRA and CDR2 YSYEKL. CDR3 length: 14 amino acids. CDR3 coding DNA: TGCGCCAGCAGCCTCGGGGTATCCAATCAGCCCCAGCATTTT. It translates to CASSLGVSNQPQHF.

This clone has a single count. V gene TRBV27 combines with J gene TRBJ2-7; the D gene is possibly TRBD2 (5 bases). The CDR3 contains 13 residues. CDR1 and CDR2 (germline): MNHEY, SMNVEV (reference sequence). The V gene lost 8 bases and the J gene lost 1 base, with 12 bases spanning the gap. For the CDR3, the DNA is TGTGCCAGCTCCATCGGGGAGTCCTACGAGCAGTACTTC. Translation gives CASSIGESYEQYF.

V and J are TRBV7-9 and TRBJ2-7, with 9 nucleotides matching TRBD1. The germline gives CDR1 SEHNR, CDR2 FQNEAQ (reference sequence). CDR3 length: 17 amino acids. Trimming took 5 bases from V and 0 from J; bases not matched to a gene: 11. CDR3 nucleotide sequence: TGTGCCAGCAGCCACGGGACAGGGCTACCTTTCTCCTACGAGCAGTACTTC. It specifies CASSHGTGLPFSYEQYF.